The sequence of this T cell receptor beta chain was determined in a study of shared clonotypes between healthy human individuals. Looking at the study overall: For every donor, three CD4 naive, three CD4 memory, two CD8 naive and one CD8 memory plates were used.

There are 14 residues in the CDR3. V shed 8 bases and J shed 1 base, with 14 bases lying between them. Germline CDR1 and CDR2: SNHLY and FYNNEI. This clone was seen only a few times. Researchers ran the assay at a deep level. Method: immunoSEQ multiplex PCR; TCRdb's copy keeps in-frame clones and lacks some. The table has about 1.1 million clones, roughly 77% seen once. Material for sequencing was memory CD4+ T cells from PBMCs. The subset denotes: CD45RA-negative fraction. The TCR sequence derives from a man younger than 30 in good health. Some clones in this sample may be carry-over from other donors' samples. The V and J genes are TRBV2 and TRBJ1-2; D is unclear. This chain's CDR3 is CASAGLGNNYGYTF. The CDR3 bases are TGTGCCAGCGCGGGTCTGGGGAATAACTATGGCTACACCTTC.